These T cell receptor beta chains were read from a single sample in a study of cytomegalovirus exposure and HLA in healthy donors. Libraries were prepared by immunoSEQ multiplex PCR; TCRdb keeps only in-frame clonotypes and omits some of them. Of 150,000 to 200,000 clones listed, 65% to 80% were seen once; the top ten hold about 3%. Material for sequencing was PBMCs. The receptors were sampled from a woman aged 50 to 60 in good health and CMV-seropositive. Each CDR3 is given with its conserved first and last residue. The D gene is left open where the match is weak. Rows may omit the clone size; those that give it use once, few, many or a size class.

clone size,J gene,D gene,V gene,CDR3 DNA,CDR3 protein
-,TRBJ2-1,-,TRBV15,TGTGCCACCAGCCTGGAGGGGTACAATGAGCAGTTCTTC,CATSLEGYNEQFF
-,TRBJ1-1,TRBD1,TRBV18,TGTGCCAGCTCACCGCTAACGACAGGGCTAGGCACTGAAGCTTTCTTT,CASSPLTTGLGTEAFF
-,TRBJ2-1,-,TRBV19,TGTGCCAGTAGTATAGTACTGAACAATGAGCAGTTCTTC,CASSIVLNNEQFF
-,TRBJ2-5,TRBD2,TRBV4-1,TGCGCCAGCAGCCACCAAGCGGGGACCTTTGAGACCCAGTACTTC,CASSHQAGTFETQYF
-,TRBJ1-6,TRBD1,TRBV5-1,TGCGCCAGCAGCCCGGGACAGTTGGATTCGGCCCTCCACTTT,CASSPGQLDSALHF
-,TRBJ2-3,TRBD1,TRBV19,TGTGCCAGTAGCCGGATGGGGACAGGGATAGATACGCAGTATTTT,CASSRMGTGIDTQYF
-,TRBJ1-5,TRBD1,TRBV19,TGTGCCAGTAGGGACAGGGCCGATCAGCCCCAGCATTTT,CASRDRADQPQHF
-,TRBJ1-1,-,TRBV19,TGTGCCAGTAGATCGTCGGGGGTCATGAACACTGAAGCTTTCTTT,CASRSSGVMNTEAFF
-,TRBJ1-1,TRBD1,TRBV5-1,TGCGCCAGCAGCTCGACAGGGGGGGACACTGAAGCTTTCTTT,CASSSTGGDTEAFF
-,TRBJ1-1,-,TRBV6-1,TGTGCCAGCAGTGGCGGCGGGCGAGAAAACTCCCGTTCAGCTTTCTTT,CASSGGGRENSRSAFF
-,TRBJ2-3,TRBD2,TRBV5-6,TGTGCCAGCAGCCAACTAGCGGGGGGGCCGACCCGCACGCAGTATTTT,CASSQLAGGPTRTQYF
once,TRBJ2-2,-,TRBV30,TGTGCCTGGAGTGTGTCAAACACCGGGGAGCTGTTTTTT,CAWSVSNTGELFF
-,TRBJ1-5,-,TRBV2,TGTGCCAGCAGTGACAGGGTGGGCAATCAGCCCCAGCATTTT,CASSDRVGNQPQHF
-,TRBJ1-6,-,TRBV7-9,TGTGCCAGCGCGCTTCTACGGGACTTTAATTCACCCCTCCACTTT,CASALLRDFNSPLHF
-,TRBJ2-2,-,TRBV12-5,TGTGCTAGTGGTTCCGGGAGTAACACCGGGGAGCTGTTTTTT,CASGSGSNTGELFF
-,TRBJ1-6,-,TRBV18,TGTGCCAGCTCACCACCGCAGGGCACAAATTCACCCCTCCACTTT,CASSPPQGTNSPLHF
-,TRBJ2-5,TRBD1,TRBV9,TGTGCCAGCAGCGTAGAGGGACAGTGGTACCAAGAGACCCAGTACTTC,CASSVEGQWYQETQYF
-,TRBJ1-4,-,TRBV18,TGTGCCAGCTCACCAGGAGTTTCTAATGAAAAACTGTTTTTT,CASSPGVSNEKLFF
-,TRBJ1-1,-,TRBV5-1,TGCGCCAGCAGCGCAGACAGGACGAACACTGAAGCTTTCTTT,CASSADRTNTEAFF
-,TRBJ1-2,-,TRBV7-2,TGTGCCAGCAGCTGGCCGGGACAAATCTATGGCTACACCTTC,CASSWPGQIYGYTF
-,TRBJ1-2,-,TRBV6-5,TGTGCCAGCGGTTGGGGCCTTAACTATGGCTACACCTTC,CASGWGLNYGYTF
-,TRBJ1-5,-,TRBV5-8,TGTGCCAGCAGCAATCCCGGGATCTCGGTATTTCAGCCCCAGCATTTT,CASSNPGISVFQPQHF
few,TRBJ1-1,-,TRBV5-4,TGTGCCAGCAGCTCGACTAGTAACACTGAAGCTTTCTTT,CASSSTSNTEAFF
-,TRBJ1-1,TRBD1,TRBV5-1,TGCGCCAGCAGCTTGGTAGGGGGCAGTCAGGGCACTGAAGCTTTCTTT,CASSLVGGSQGTEAFF
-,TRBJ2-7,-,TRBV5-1,TGCGCCAGCACCCAAATCACAGGGTCCTACGAGCAGTACTTC,CASTQITGSYEQYF
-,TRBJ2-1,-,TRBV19,TGTGCCAGTAGTATTCGGGGAGCTCCCTACAATGAGCAGTTCTTC,CASSIRGAPYNEQFF
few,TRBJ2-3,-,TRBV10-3,TGTGCCATTAAGGACAGAGGCACAGATACGCAGTATTTT,CAIKDRGTDTQYF